Below, one T cell receptor (beta chain) is given with its context. What this receptor recognizes is not known. There are no base qualities to consult, and no much larger clone falls within one base. The cohort consisted of hundreds of healthy bone marrow donors. At the time of sampling, every cohort member was nominally healthy, though immune exposures that went unrecorded were likely present. The donor tested CMV seronegative and was one of the 352 seronegative cohort members. A peripheral blood sample was collected from each donor, and TCR beta sequencing was performed on peripheral blood mononuclear cells. Genomic DNA was extracted from the blood cell samples with the Qiagen DNeasy Blood Extraction Kit. This entry comes from a study of cytomegalovirus exposure and HLA in healthy donors (dated by TCRdb to the late 2010s). With respect to the entire study: An earlier analysis of some 620 of the donors reported about 260 Gb of sequence data and 95 million to 120 million unique TCR beta sequences obtained from 180 million or so T cells. Approximately 300 gigabases of sequencing data and approximately 91 million unique TCR sequences made up an early release that covered about 640 HLA-typed donors. The genetic ancestry cluster associated with self-reported Caucasian donors included about 81% of the roughly 380 genotyped donors. The study aimed to test whether signatures of past pathogen exposure could be identified by cataloging public T cell receptors. The study used immunosequencing to profile the T cell repertoires of more than 650 subjects and linked those repertoires to cytomegalovirus serostatus. In addition to the first cohort of several hundred subjects, a separate validation cohort of some 120 different subjects was used. High-throughput TCR immunosequencing, statistical association of individual TCRs with disease status, and machine learning were combined to predict cytomegalovirus infection status. In a later analysis, previously published TCR beta repertoires from roughly 710 donors were re-analyzed and high-resolution HLA genotyping was added so that TCR occurrence patterns could be studied. In the later analysis, no new phenotypic data were used to find candidate immune exposures; instead, reliance was placed on TCR beta sequences and their occurrence across donors. In an earlier analysis of 500 to 650 of the donors, high-throughput TCR beta sequencing was used to judge whether each TCR beta V gene segment behaved as functional or pseudogenic. Alongside the repertoire data, information on donor age, sex, ethnicity and CMV serostatus was compiled. Genome-wide SNP genotypes for about 65% of the 666 donors were used in a later genetic analysis, which treated that subset as a discovery cohort. Every repertoire in the discovery cohort had been generated on one and the same sequencing platform. HLA typing covered class I and class II loci at four-digit resolution. The number of donors typed differed by locus, with 629-630 for A, B, C, DRB1 and DQB1, approximately 500 for DQA1, approximately 570 for DPA1, and some 440 for DPB1. Several DR-DQ haplotypes were treated as single units for association and clustering because of strong linkage in the cohort. Among 398 genotyped donors of the cohort, an average of roughly 240,000 unique TCR beta nucleotide sequences were sequenced per donor, around 20% of them non-productive.

The receptor library was made with the immunoSEQ multiplex PCR assay. A mixture of 60 forward primers for TCR Vbeta segments and 13 reverse primers for TCR Jbeta segments was used in the multiplex PCR. The CDR3 region of rearranged TCR beta genes was amplified from genomic DNA by a multiplex PCR assay. The Illumina HiSeq System was used to sequence the amplified TCR beta libraries as 87-base-pair reads. Concerning the study's data processing: Across the roughly 600 repertoires, a later analysis counted roughly 77 million unique TCR beta chains, 9 million to 14 million of which were shared by at least two donors. A nearest-neighbor algorithm error-corrected the raw reads and collapsed the reads into unique sequences, merging closely related sequences to remove PCR and sequencing errors. V, D and J gene segments were assigned by aligning CDR3 sequences to IMGT reference sequences. For a sequence to be retained, a match of at least six nucleotides was required to both a V gene segment and a J gene segment. A rearrangement was called productive if the CDR3 had no stop codons and remained in frame with V and J, and every other rearrangement was called non-productive. Following IMGT convention, CDR3 was defined as the stretch from the second conserved V-encoded cysteine up to the conserved J-encoded phenylalanine. In an earlier analysis of more than 550 of the donors, sequences lacking an unambiguous match to a single V gene segment were excluded. An earlier analysis of almost 600 of the donors classified V segments as functional when productive rearrangements were above 56.7% and as segregating when the standard deviation between donors was above 5%. A statistical classification framework was built for diagnosing cytomegalovirus status from the catalog of TCR beta chain sequences. In a later analysis, TCR nucleotide sequences were compared against IMGT/GENE-DB human TR gene sequences so that V and J genes could be assigned. A later analysis assigned CDR3 sequences and most-parsimonious VDJ recombination scenarios with the TCRdist pipeline. A later analysis defined each TCR beta chain by its CDR3 amino acid sequence plus V-gene family, and excluded reads lacking a unique V-gene family. To address suspected cross-contamination and a sequencing artifact, a later analysis removed roughly 640 highly shared, low-generation-probability nucleotide sequences. In a later analysis, a clonal expansion index for each public chain was calculated from normalized within-repertoire ranks of inferred template counts. Generation probabilities in a later analysis came from a VDJ recombination model fitted to out-of-frame rearrangements, and those results were checked against IGoR. In a later analysis, TCR-TCR, TCR-HLA and TCR-CMV co-occurrence was scored with hypergeometric tests, and a repertoire-size bias correction was applied to TCR pairs. False discovery rates were estimated in a later analysis by permuting HLA or CMV assignments 20 times. A later analysis grouped co-occurring TCRs with DBSCAN, adding TCRdist sequence similarity when clustering within HLA-allele-positive subsets. Co-occurrence clustering excluded repertoires with fewer than 30,000 or more than 120,000 public chains, plus five with anomalous nucleotide sharing. TCRdb re-hosts the immuneACCESS table, in-frame sequences only. Its copies lack some clones; in the studies checked, an unresolved V gene accounts for under half of them, and the cause for the rest is not known. V and J calls and clone size are those listed in that table; D and trimming were worked out from the DNA. The sample profile shows 90,000 to 110,000 clones; approximately 81% of them were found once. The top ten hold 2.2% of the sample.

From the cysteine up to the phenylalanine, the CDR3 has a length of 16 residues. Just the 48-base CDR3 DNA is kept, in frame starting at base 1. The germline V and J ends show losses of 6 bases and 8 bases respectively, and no gene match explains 14 bases of the junction. CDR1 and CDR2 were assigned from the germline V gene (reference sequence) as MNHEY and SMNVEV. What the study reported, not specific to this receptor: A later analysis found that most CMV-associated TCR beta chains appeared HLA-restricted, with HLA associations seemingly driven largely by CMV exposure. Correlated functional status among segregating V segments might be attributable to linkage disequilibrium, but an unknown experimental factor could not be ruled out. Most TCR sequences were observed very rarely across donors, whereas some public TCRs were present in many individuals. The authors suggested that the approach could potentially be generalized to other disease states and immunological phenotypes. Compared with equally common non-associated chains, HLA-associated TCR beta chains in a later analysis were more clonally expanded and had lower generation probabilities. A cluster of highly shared sequence variants was judged likely to represent a technical artifact of the sequencing pipeline. Cytomegalovirus status was reported to be diagnosed by the classifier with high specificity and sensitivity in both the original and validation cohorts. Several of the top co-occurrence clusters appeared to be linked to parvovirus B19, influenza, CMV and Epstein-Barr virus, according to a later analysis. A few of the identified cytomegalovirus-associated TCR beta chains were confirmed in vitro to be specific for cytomegalovirus antigens. The 87-base-pair reads could not distinguish some IMGT-functional V segments, including TRBV6-2 and TRBV6-3, so those segments were excluded. Specific HLA alleles were associated with 16,951 TCR beta sequences at a false discovery rate of 0.05 in a later analysis. In a later analysis, the rate of TCR association differed among HLA loci, with DRB1 alleles having the most associated TCRs and HLA-C alleles having the fewest. The study listed 150 to 200 TCR beta chains as associated with cytomegalovirus. Immune exposure information for the cohort was limited to CMV serostatus. Because HLA typing was missing for some donors at each locus, association tests included only the typed subset. The earlier analysis of fewer than 750 of the donors excluded 15 to 20 rarely observed V segments, including chromosome 9 orphons, because counts were too low. In a later genetic analysis, a missense DCLRE1C variant was associated with V-gene and J-gene trimming of TCR beta chains, and the association was replicated in an independent cohort. According to a later genetic analysis, donors in an Asian-associated ancestry cluster had fewer N-insertions in productive TCRs than the roughly 700-donor mean. Roughly uniform sequencing depth across donors was assumed in presence/absence analyses, although this assumption may not hold. A further reported finding was that TCR beta sequences accurately predicted the HLA-A and HLA-B alleles for most subjects in the first cohort. Strong co-occurrence of HLA alleles, especially DR and DQ, made assigning TCR associations to individual alleles difficult. Only TCR beta chains were sequenced in this cohort, and the absence of alpha or paired-chain data limited detectable features. In an earlier analysis of approximately 600 of the donors, most TCR beta V segments were observed in productive rearrangements about 90% or about 30% of the time, broadly matching IMGT annotations.

The sequencing sample was made of PBMCs. The chain is encoded by TRBV27 joined to TRBJ2-1; 9 junctional bases match TRBD1. The clonotype comes from a woman under 40 in good health and CMV-seronegative. The CDR3 protein is CASRSDSGTGNDEQFF. The DNA sequence is TGTGCCAGCAGATCCGACTCCGGGACAGGGAATGATGAGCAGTTCTTC.